Described below is a single T cell receptor beta chain sequence and its context. The source of the sample is a study of cytomegalovirus exposure and HLA in healthy donors. Primers for the PCR totalled 60 Vbeta and 13 Jbeta. Assay: immunoSEQ multiplex PCR; the TCRdb copy retains only in-frame clones and omits some. Counted here are roughly 280,000 clones, around two thirds occurring once; the ten biggest clones make up under 3%. CDR1 and CDR2 from the germline V gene are MDHEN and SYDVKM. This CDR3 contains 14 residues. V was shortened by 6 bases and J by 5 bases, with 17 bases between the two germline ends.

The sequenced sample was PBMCs. This clonotype originated in a female donor in good health and CMV-seronegative. V usage is TRBV28 and J usage is TRBJ2-7; D perhaps matches TRBD2 (7 bases). Written as DNA, the CDR3 is TGTGCCAGCAGCCTGGGGGGGGGCGTCGACGAGCAGTACTTC. It codes for CASSLGGGVDEQYF.